This T cell receptor (beta chain) stems from a study of metastatic and nonmetastatic thyroid tumors. In this sample, this clone turned up many times. None of the patients had undergone any treatment ahead of thyroid surgery. Trimming pared 4 bases from V and 4 bases from J, leaving 8 bases between. CDR1 and CDR2 (germline): DFQATT, SNEGSKA (reference sequence). The CDR3 sequence is 12 residues long. TCRdb re-analyzed the PCR reads through MiXCR. Of more than 50,000 clones in the sample, 20% are singletons; the top ten hold 3.5% to 5%. Sequencing was performed on blood. The receptor was isolated from a female donor with papillary thyroid cancer or a benign thyroid nodule (not recorded which). Some clones in this sample may be carry-over from other donors' samples. The V call is TRBV20-1, the J call TRBJ1-5, with a tentative D call TRBD1 (5 bases). The CDR3, as DNA: TGCAGTGCTACCCCAGGGAATCAGCCCCAGCATTTT. This sequence encodes CSATPGNQPQHF.